These T cell receptor beta chains were read from a single sample in a study of shared clonotypes between healthy human individuals. Some clones are missing from TCRdb's copy, which holds only in-frame ones; the method was immunoSEQ multiplex PCR. The table records around 200,000 clones, approximately 61% of them present only once. Sequencing was performed on memory CD4+ T cells sorted from blood. These receptors were obtained from a man under 40 in good health. Both conserved end residues are part of each CDR3. Each record gives: J gene, clone size, V gene, D gene, CDR3 protein, CDR3 DNA. D genes are given only for firm matches. Size tells how often a clone was seen (once, few, many) or the class of an expanded clone, and some rows leave it out.

>TRBJ1-1|many|TRBV11-2|-
CASSLTDLNTEAFF
TGTGCCAGCAGCTTAACAGACTTGAACACTGAAGCTTTCTTT
>TRBJ2-1|-|TRBV4-2|-
CASSQETLAGNEQFF
TGTGCCAGCAGCCAAGAGACCCTAGCAGGCAATGAGCAGTTCTTC
>TRBJ2-2|once|TRBV9|-
CASSVLDSTGELFF
TGTGCCAGCAGCGTCCTCGACAGCACCGGGGAGCTGTTTTTT
>TRBJ2-7|many|TRBV15|TRBD2
CATSRDGGRQYF
TGTGCCACCAGCAGGGACGGCGGGAGGCAGTACTTC
>TRBJ1-2|once|TRBV29-1|-
CRAQGIYGYTF
TGCAGGGCTCAGGGTATCTATGGCTACACCTTC
>TRBJ2-7|-|TRBV29-1|-
CSVKNRDPRGEQYF
TGCAGCGTTAAAAACCGGGACCCCAGGGGAGAGCAGTACTTC
>TRBJ2-7|-|TRBV5-1|TRBD1
CASIGQGYEQYF
TGCGCCAGCATCGGACAGGGCTACGAGCAGTACTTC
>TRBJ2-1|-|TRBV5-1|TRBD2
CASSASGGGRDYNEQFF
TGCGCCAGCAGCGCGTCTGGGGGCGGGAGGGACTACAATGAGCAGTTCTTC
>TRBJ2-7|-|TRBV6-5|-
CASRASGGRNYEQYF
TGTGCCAGCCGTGCAAGCGGAGGACGCAACTACGAGCAGTACTTC
>TRBJ2-1|-|TRBV14|TRBD2
CASSVLAGGPGEQFF
TGTGCCAGCAGCGTTCTAGCGGGAGGCCCAGGTGAGCAGTTCTTC
>TRBJ2-7|-|TRBV4-3|TRBD2
CASSHHRTSGRSDAYEQYF
TGCGCCAGCAGCCACCACCGGACTAGCGGGAGGTCAGACGCCTACGAGCAGTACTTC
>TRBJ1-1|-|TRBV6-1|-
CASSDRPNTEAFF
TGTGCCAGCTCGGACAGACCGAACACTGAAGCTTTCTTT
>TRBJ1-2|-|TRBV10-3|-
CAINGNGLYGYTF
TGTGCCATCAACGGGAATGGCCTCTATGGCTACACCTTC
>TRBJ2-1|-|TRBV9|TRBD2
CASSVTSAYNEQFF
TGTGCCAGCAGCGTAACTAGCGCCTACAATGAGCAGTTCTTC
>TRBJ2-7|-|TRBV6-1|-
CASSDRGSYEQYF
TGTGCCAGCAGTGATCGGGGATCCTACGAGCAGTACTTC
>TRBJ2-2|-|TRBV5-1|TRBD1
CASSLVQGAAGELFF
TGCGCCAGCAGCTTGGTGCAGGGGGCAGCCGGGGAGCTGTTTTTT
>TRBJ1-2|-|TRBV28|-
CASSLSGTLGYTF
TGTGCCAGCAGTTTATCCGGGACATTGGGCTACACCTTC
>TRBJ2-5|-|TRBV27|-
CASRPDRVQETQYF
TGTGCCAGCAGGCCCGACCGGGTCCAAGAGACCCAGTACTTC
>TRBJ1-4|-|TRBV2|TRBD1
CASCGTGNEKLFF
TGTGCCAGCTGTGGGACAGGGAATGAAAAACTGTTTTTT
>TRBJ2-5|-|TRBV28|TRBD1
CASSLGQVGTQYF
TGTGCCAGCAGCTTGGGACAGGTGGGGACCCAGTACTTC
>TRBJ2-3|-|TRBV9|TRBD2
CASSERLAGTTDTQYF
TGTGCCAGCAGCGAGAGACTAGCGGGAACCACAGATACGCAGTATTTT
>TRBJ1-5|few|TRBV5-4|TRBD1
CASSFRGQGQPQHF
TGTGCCAGCAGCTTCAGGGGGCAGGGGCAGCCCCAGCATTTT
>TRBJ2-1|-|TRBV11-2|TRBD2
CASSQRLASYNEQFF
TGTGCCAGCAGCCAGAGACTAGCGAGCTACAATGAGCAGTTCTTC
>TRBJ2-7|-|TRBV6-1|-
CASSEVGVGYEQYF
TGTGCCAGCAGTGAAGTGGGAGTGGGCTACGAGCAGTACTTC
>TRBJ2-6|-|TRBV15|-
CATSRGGTGANVLTF
TGTGCCACCAGCAGAGGGGGGACTGGGGCCAACGTCCTGACTTTC
>TRBJ1-3|few|TRBV10-2|TRBD1
CASSMTGRGNTIYF
TGCGCCAGCAGTATGACAGGGCGTGGAAACACCATATATTTT
>TRBJ2-1|-|TRBV7-6|TRBD1
CASSDGTGEINEQFF
TGTGCCAGCAGCGACGGGACAGGGGAAATCAATGAGCAGTTCTTC
>TRBJ2-7|-|TRBV2|TRBD2
CASSEALRGRGPYEQYF
TGTGCCAGCAGTGAAGCGCTTCGCGGGAGGGGCCCCTACGAGCAGTACTTC
>TRBJ2-7|-|TRBV2|-
CASSDSVLGQTSYEQYF
TGTGCCAGCAGTGATTCGGTGCTGGGGCAGACCTCCTACGAGCAGTACTTC
>TRBJ2-7|-|TRBV21-1|-
CASSNQGLHGQYF
TGTGCCAGCAGCAACCAGGGCCTCCATGGGCAGTACTTC
>TRBJ1-3|-|TRBV5-1|-
CASSLGPGGNTIYF
TGCGCCAGCAGCTTGGGGCCAGGAGGAAACACCATATATTTT
>TRBJ2-7|-|TRBV10-1|-
CASSELGGPSYEQYF
TGCGCCAGCAGTGAGTTGGGGGGACCTTCCTACGAGCAGTACTTC
>TRBJ1-2|-|TRBV6-1|-
CASSEGGYNYGYTF
TGTGCCAGCAGTGAAGGGGGATATAACTATGGCTACACCTTC
>TRBJ2-1|-|TRBV20-1|-
CSAGYPDEQFF
TGCAGTGCCGGATACCCAGACGAGCAGTTCTTC
>TRBJ2-5|-|TRBV7-4|-
CASSLFGEQETQYF
TGTGCCAGCAGCTTATTCGGGGAGCAAGAGACCCAGTACTTC
>TRBJ2-5|-|TRBV10-3|TRBD2
CAISDPAGGAETQYF
TGTGCCATCAGTGATCCGGCGGGAGGAGCAGAGACCCAGTACTTC
>TRBJ2-5|-|TRBV5-8|TRBD1
CASRVGTGWETQYF
TGTGCCAGCAGGGTTGGGACAGGGTGGGAGACCCAGTACTTC
>TRBJ2-3|-|TRBV25-1|TRBD2
CASSVPGVPREGQDTQYF
TGTGCCAGCAGTGTCCCTGGGGTCCCCCGGGAGGGCCAAGATACGCAGTATTTT
>TRBJ2-1|-|TRBV19|-
CASSIRGNEQFF
TGTGCCAGTAGTATTAGAGGGAATGAGCAGTTCTTC
>TRBJ2-7|-|TRBV28|-
CASEANSYEQYF
TGTGCCAGCGAAGCGAATTCCTACGAGCAGTACTTC
>TRBJ1-1|once|TRBV29-1|-
CSASLTNTEAFF
TGCAGCGCAAGCCTCACGAACACTGAAGCTTTCTTT
>TRBJ1-1|many|TRBV28|-
CASGDGALNTEAFF
TGTGCCAGCGGCGACGGGGCATTGAACACTGAAGCTTTCTTT
>TRBJ2-1|once|TRBV5-5|-
CASSSLPQSSYNEQFF
TGTGCCAGCAGCTCTTTACCCCAGAGCTCCTACAATGAGCAGTTCTTC
>TRBJ2-1|-|TRBV5-4|-
CASSHASGDYRSNEQFF
TGTGCCAGCAGCCATGCAAGCGGAGATTACAGGAGCAATGAGCAGTTCTTC
>TRBJ1-2|-|TRBV5-1|TRBD1
CASSLTGDYGYTF
TGCGCCAGCAGCTTGACAGGGGACTATGGCTACACCTTC
>TRBJ2-7|once|TRBV2|-
CASSGQGINSYEQYF
TGTGCCAGCAGTGGGCAGGGGATCAATTCCTACGAGCAGTACTTC
>TRBJ2-7|-|TRBV5-1|-
CASSPTNRGGTTSGLPGKYEQYF
TGCGCCAGCAGCCCTACGAACAGGGGGGGAACGACTAGCGGACTACCAGGAAAGTACGAGCAGTACTTC
>TRBJ2-3|-|TRBV18|TRBD1
CATLRTGSTDTQYF
TGTGCCACCTTAAGGACAGGGAGCACAGATACGCAGTATTTT
>TRBJ2-7|-|TRBV4-3|TRBD1
CASSRTGLSYEQYF
TGCGCCAGCAGCCGGACAGGGCTCTCCTACGAGCAGTACTTC